Following are 4 T cell receptor beta chains from one sample sequenced in a study of CD8 T cells in Susac syndrome. Random hexamers were used to reverse transcribe an amount of roughly 0.5 to 1 ug RNA. TCRdb itself ran the immunoSEQ multiplex PCR reads through MiXCR, one entry per CDR3 protein. This sample has about 300,000 distinct CDR3 sequences; under 95% occur once, and the top ten carry about 0.07%. The specimen was CD4+ T cells from PBMCs. These receptors came from a human donor with multiple sclerosis.

V usage is TRBV5-1 and J usage is TRBJ2-3; the match to TRBD2 covers 9 bases. After removal of 4 bases from V and 11 bases from J, the junction contained 11 bases not matched to a gene. The CDR3 loop spans 14 amino acids. Germline V gene lookup returns CDR1 SGHRS and CDR2 YFSETQ. The CDR3 DNA is TGCGCCAGCAGCCCCGAAGGGGCTAGCGGGATGCAGTATTTT. This encodes CASSPEGASGMQYF. Looking up the rest from reference TRBV5-1 and TRBJ2-3 gives the full variable domain: KAGVTQTPRYLIKTRGQQVTLSCSPISGHRSVSWYQQTPGQGLQFLFEYFSETQRNKGNFPGRFSGRQFSNSRSEMNVSTLELGDSALYLCASSPEGASGMQYFGPGTRLTVL.

V usage is TRBV9 and J usage is TRBJ1-6; D remains unclear. This CDR3 region has 15 residues. Trimming cost V 0 bases and J 11 bases, with 15 bases left between them. Germline V gives CDR1 SGDLS, CDR2 YYNGEE. CDR3 amino acids: CASSVEPGGRAPLHF. The CDR3 DNA reads as TGTGCCAGCAGCGTAGAACCCGGTGGTAGGGCACCCCTCCACTTT.

V usage is TRBV29-1 and J usage is TRBJ1-1, with 7 bases identical to TRBD1. V shed 3 bases and J 4 bases; nucleotides not matched to a gene: 5. Germline V gene lookup returns CDR1 SQVTM and CDR2 ANQGSEA. The CDR3 is 13 amino acids. The CDR3 spells CSVDDRVGTEAFF. The CDR3 DNA sequence: TGCAGCGTTGACGACAGGGTTGGCACTGAAGCTTTCTTT.

V gene TRBV20-1 combines with J gene TRBJ1-2; tentatively, D is TRBD1 (5 bases). Germline CDR1 is DFQATT and CDR2 is SNEGSKA (reference sequence). CDR3 size: 14 residues. Trimming took off 5 bases at V and 3 bases at J, with 16 bases between the two ends. CDR3 in amino acids: CSAAPGGGHYGYTF. The DNA for the CDR3 is TGCAGTGCTGCCCCTGGTGGGGGACACTATGGCTACACCTTC.